The clone carrying this T cell receptor (beta chain) has just one count. Its antigen is undetermined. This PCR relied on a set of 60 Vbeta primers and 13 Jbeta primers. Original handling: An analysis performed later counted about 80 million unique TCR beta chains (approximately 12 million of them shared). Clones were read by immunoSEQ multiplex PCR, and TCRdb kept only the in-frame ones, dropping some. Clonal size and the V and J genes are those of that table, whereas D and trimming came from the DNA. The table has 100,000 or so clones, roughly 78% seen once. The sample is drawn from a study of cytomegalovirus exposure and HLA in healthy donors. Overall study results and limits: Being productive about 87% or about 30% of the time was typical of most TCR beta V segments in an earlier analysis. Differences between HLA loci emerged in a later analysis of TCR association rates, with DRB1 most and HLA-C fewest.

The length of the CDR3 is 15 residues. CDR1 and CDR2 (germline): LGHNA, YSLEER. V was cut by 0 bases and J by 7 bases, with 15 bases left in between. The study sampled nominally healthy donors, though unrecorded immune exposures were likely. The chain employs TRBV4-3 and TRBJ1-1, with D perhaps TRBD1 (5 bases). Sequenced material: PBMCs. This TCR was sampled from a woman between 40 and 55 years old in good health and CMV-seronegative. DNA for the CDR3: TGCGCCAGCAGCCAAGAGTTCGGGGGGGGGAATGAAGCTTTCTTT. The encoded protein is CASSQEFGGGNEAFF.